This T cell receptor (beta chain) was captured in a study of T-cell reconstitution after alpha-beta-depleted transplantation in children. Study outcomes and limitations: The origin of high day-60 TCRbeta diversity in some patients lay in surviving recipient T cells and thymic progenitors. Reportedly, only several hundred clones from non-depleted graft cells drove alpha-beta T-cell counts at about two months.

The authors prepared the TCRbeta library with unique molecular identifiers. Each CDR3 protein gets one entry after TCRdb re-called the PCR reads with MiXCR. The repertoire holds 580,000 or so distinct CDR3 sequences, with about 23% as singletons. Between the trimmed V and J ends, which lost 8 bases and 0 bases, there was a span of 10 bases. The CDR3 length is 14 residues. This clonotype has at least ten counts. The antigen remains undetermined. The rearrangement joins TRBV12-3 or TRBV12-4 to TRBJ1-4; D call uncertain. The receptor's source is a boy under two years old who had a stem cell transplant for acute myeloid leukemia, so the T cells may come from the graft donor. Sequencing used PBMCs, mostly from graft donor cells, obtained 360 days after TCRalphabeta/CD19-depleted stem cell transplant. The CDR3 region has the DNA TGTGCCAGCGGTTCGACTTCAACTAATGAAAAACTGTTTTTT. Translated, it gives CASGSTSTNEKLFF.